This TCR beta chain came from a study of identical twins. Study-level results: The authors drew conclusions from cross-sectional statistical analysis rather than following the same donors. The abundant beta clonotypes from cord blood had fewer insertions, and memory repertoires had none of this.

Unique molecular identifiers were present on cDNA, and template switching added a universal primer site. Via MiXCR, TCRdb re-called the 5' RACE reads, giving one row per CDR3 protein. The sample yields about 530,000 distinct CDR3 sequences, 20% to 25% seen once. Every sampled donor was Caucasian and healthy. CDR3 size: 13 residues. Deletions cut 0 bases from V and 12 bases from J, with 12 bases between. The germline CDR1 and CDR2 sequences are LGHNA and YNFKEQ. In the case of this clonotype: Antigen specificity is unknown.

These data were also filed under a second study, of yellow fever vaccine responses in identical twins.

Sequencing was performed on CD4+ T cells sorted from blood. This receptor was obtained from a woman aged 18-35 years in good health. V and J are TRBV4-2 and TRBJ2-1; possibly TRBD2 for D (5 bases). The CDR3 bases are TGTGCCAGCAGCCAAGATGGGCTAGCTGGGCAGTTCTTC. Protein product: CASSQDGLAGQFF.